This T cell receptor beta chain derives from a study of tumor-infiltrating lymphocytes in localized non-small cell lung cancer (dated by TCRdb to the early 2020s). Context from the whole study: Patients whose samples were collected after neoadjuvant chemotherapy, as well as both smokers and never-smokers and several histologies, were included in the cohort. A total of 60 or so patients were included in the paired tumor versus uninvolved lung comparison of immunoSEQ T-cell fraction. TCR sequencing was one of several integrated assays, alongside flow cytometry, multiplex immunofluorescence, RNA-seq, exome sequencing and proteomics, applied to the same patients. The overall ICON cohort was composed of around 140 surgical patients with localized non-small cell lung cancer whose tumors were resected. Each patient provided resected tumor tissue plus uninvolved lung tissue from the same patient, with the uninvolved lung tissue described as non-adjacent to the tumor. The study at large found these results: Assay coverage varied across patients depending on available tissue quantity, so only a subset of the cohort had TCR sequencing. Because different assays used different pieces of the same tissue, intratumor heterogeneity could not be separated from technical variation. In line with immunofluorescence CD3 counts, TCRbeta sequencing supported higher T cell infiltration in tumors compared with uninvolved lung tissue. The TCR-derived T-cell fraction showed no difference between the flow cytometry-defined immunotypes IM1 (good prognosis) and IM2 (poor prognosis).

From the cysteine up to the phenylalanine, the CDR3 has a length of 20 residues. Only the CDR3 portion is preserved as DNA: 60 bases, with reading frame beginning at the first base. CDR1 MNHEY and CDR2 SMNVEV are derived from the germline V gene (reference sequence). From V the trimming removes 0 bases and from J it removes 3 bases, while the gene matches leave 9 bases of the junction unaccounted for. The T-cell fraction in tumor and uninvolved lung tissue was obtained from TCR sequencing using the immunoSEQ assay. In the authors' own workflow: For survival analysis, patients were divided into high (upper tertile) and low (lower two tertiles) T-cell fraction groups, which were compared by log-rank test. A signed-rank test was used to test differences in T-cell fraction between paired tumor and uninvolved lung samples. TCRdb provides this immuneACCESS table in a form limited to in-frame rearrangements. Some clones are lacking; in checked studies, under half of them reflect an unresolved V gene, and why the rest are absent is not known. That table gives V, J and clone size, and the DNA gave D and trimming. This sample comprises fewer than 11,000 clones, about three fifths of them detected only once. The ten biggest clones cover 9.5% to 13% of the sample.

ICON enrollment began in 2016, and the last patient was enrolled in September 2018. In a subcohort of under 95 patients, fresh tumor and matched uninvolved tissue were collected for in-depth immune analyses, with TCR sequencing among those analyses. DNA isolated from bulk tissue, without cell sorting, was used for TCR sequencing. With regard to this clone: The antigen it recognizes is unknown. No qualities accompany the bases; no much larger clone lies one base away.

The rearrangement joined TRBV27 to TRBJ2-3; 16 central nucleotides agree with TRBD2. Sequencing was performed on uninvolved lung tissue not adjacent to the tumor. This receptor was taken from a human donor with non-small cell lung cancer. The DNA sequence is TGTGCCAGCAGTTTATCAATTCCGGGACTAGCGGGGGGGCCGACAGATACGCAGTATTTT. This gives the protein CASSLSIPGLAGGPTDTQYF.